This T cell receptor (beta chain) was recovered during a study of technical replicates of blood from a few donors. The protocol was immunoSEQ multiplex PCR, while the TCRdb copy is restricted to in-frame clones and leaves out a portion. The table includes approximately 88,000 clones, approximately 94% detected once. The length of the CDR3 is 14 residues. The germline gives CDR1 KGHSH, CDR2 LQKENI. V was trimmed by 2 bases and J by 3 bases, leaving 8 bases between them. The TCR originated in a human donor in good health. The sequenced sample consisted of T cells isolated from PBMCs. The rearrangement links TRBV18 to TRBJ1-5; D is unclear. The CDR3 is CASSPEAANQPQHF. In DNA, the CDR3 is TGTGCCAGCTCACCAGAGGCAGCCAATCAGCCCCAGCATTTT.